What follows are 12 T cell receptor beta chains derived from one specimen sequenced in a study of blood T cells in healthy people across ages. PCR was performed a second time for about 7 to 12 cycles using a sample-barcoded 5' primer and a J-beta primer mix. From the 5' RACE reads, TCRdb called clonotypes with MiXCR, one entry per CDR3 protein. The repertoire holds hundreds of thousands of distinct CDR3 sequences, with around 21% as singletons. The sequencing input was blood. The receptors originated from a man between 70 and 80 years old in good health.

The genes are TRBV28 and TRBJ2-7; 8 positions match TRBD2. The germline gives CDR1 MDHEN, CDR2 SYDVKM. This CDR3 has 14 amino acids. CDR3 sequence: CASTVGGLAYEQYF. The CDR3 DNA reads TGTGCTTCGACTGTGGGGGGACTAGCCTACGAGCAGTACTTC.

The chain employs TRBV11-2 and TRBJ1-4; 8 nucleotides align to TRBD1. Trimming removed 0 bases from V and 4 bases from J; junction bases left unmatched: 4. This CDR3 comprises 16 residues. The germline V gene has CDR1 SGHAT and CDR2 FQNNGV. The CDR3 coding sequence is TGTGCCAGCAGCTTAGATAGCACAGGGGGTAATGAAAAACTGTTTTTT. Translation: CASSLDSTGGNEKLFF.

The chain recombines TRBV9 with TRBJ1-1; D is ambiguous. The germline V gene encodes CDR1 SGDLS and CDR2 YYNGEE. The CDR3 is 15 residues long. V lost 0 bases to trimming and J lost 1 base, with 10 bases between them. CDR3 in DNA: TGTGCCAGCAGCGTAGTGGGGAGCCGGAACACTGAAGCTTTCTTT. Amino acids: CASSVVGSRNTEAFF.

This clonotype was counted only a few times. The chain's CDR3 is CASSTRQGPNSNQPQHF. The CDR3 coding sequence is TGTGCCAGCAGCACCAGACAGGGCCCTAATAGCAATCAGCCCCAGCATTTT. The chain combines TRBV12-3 or TRBV12-4 with TRBJ1-5, with 7 bases lining up with TRBD1. Losses at the gene ends were 6 bases for V and 0 bases for J; bases not matched to a gene: 11. This CDR3 is built from 17 residues.

The gene calls are TRBV7-2 and TRBJ2-7, with 8 bases lining up with TRBD2. The CDR3 is 15 amino acids. After removal of 1 base from V and 6 bases from J, the junction contained 8 bases not matched to a gene. CDR1 is SGHTA, CDR2 FQGNSA, per germline. The CDR3 here is CASSLVYLAGTEQYF. The CDR3 DNA sequence: TGTGCCAGCAGCTTAGTTTACCTAGCGGGTACCGAGCAGTACTTC.

This clonotype was seen more than once but under ten times. The chain uses TRBV18 and TRBJ2-3, with a possible D match to TRBD1 (6 bases). Between the trimmed V and J ends, which lost 2 bases and 5 bases, there was a span of 8 bases. Germline CDR1 is KGHSH and CDR2 is LQKENI. There are 13 residues in the CDR3. As DNA, the CDR3 is TGTGCCAGCTCACCATACAGGGTAGATACGCAGTATTTT. Translation: CASSPYRVDTQYF. Filled out from reference TRBV18 and TRBJ2-3, the complete variable domain reads NAGVMQNPRHLVRRRGQEARLRCSPMKGHSHVYWYRQLPEEGLKFMVYLQKENIIDESGMPKERFSAEFPKEGPSILRIQQVVRGDSAAYFCASSPYRVDTQYFGPGTRLTVL.

In this sample, this clonotype turned up a few times. The J gene is TRBJ2-5, the V gene TRBV12-3 or TRBV12-4, with D perhaps matching TRBD2 (5 bases). Near its end, the DNA agrees better with TRBJ2-7, so the J call may be wrong. This CDR3 region has 14 residues. CDR3 in DNA: TGTGCCAGCAGTTTAAAGCGGACTCTAGGCGAGCAGTACTTC. It is translated as CASSLKRTLGEQYF.

The chain carries TRBV29-1 and TRBJ2-5; the D is unclear. The J call may be in error: the DNA end matches TRBJ2-7 better. The CDR3 is made up of 12 amino acids. Germline V gene data show CDR1 as SQVTM and CDR2 as ANQGSEA. The CDR3 sequence: CSVRAASYEQYF. The DNA for the CDR3 is TGCAGCGTTAGGGCAGCCAGCTACGAGCAGTACTTC.

This clonotype was observed at least ten times. The chain recombines TRBV6-2 or TRBV6-3 with TRBJ2-1, with a weak D call TRBD2 (5 bases). Trimming cost V 4 bases and J 2 bases, with 15 bases left between them. The germline gives CDR1 MNHEY, CDR2 SVGEGT. The CDR3 has 16 residues. Written as DNA, the CDR3 is TGTGCCAGCAGTTTAGGTGGGAGTGGGGCCTACAATGAGCAGTTCTTC. Translating it yields CASSLGGSGAYNEQFF.

This clonotype was seen more than once but under ten times. V usage is TRBV20-1 and J usage is TRBJ1-5, with 7 bases aligning to TRBD1. J gave up 2 bases and V 3 bases, and 7 bases lay outside the gene matches. The germline CDR1 and CDR2 sequences are DFQATT and SNEGSKA (reference sequence). The CDR3 is made up of 15 amino acids. CDR3: CSASGGGERNQPQHF. The CDR3 bases are TGCAGTGCTAGTGGAGGGGGCGAACGCAATCAGCCCCAGCATTTT.

This clonotype was detected only a few times. This rearrangement joins TRBV20-1 to TRBJ2-5; possibly TRBD2 for D (6 bases). Germline CDR1 and CDR2: DFQATT and SNEGSKA (reference sequence). This CDR3 region has 12 residues. Deletions cut 4 bases from V and 1 base from J, with 7 bases between. In DNA form, the CDR3 reads TGCAGTGCTATGCGGGGCCAAGAGACCCAGTACTTC. Its protein is CSAMRGQETQYF.

This chain connects TRBV18 to TRBJ1-3, with D maybe TRBD1 (6 bases). V was pared by 4 bases and J by 0 bases, with 13 bases between. Germline V gene data show CDR1 as KGHSH and CDR2 as LQKENI. This CDR3 has 16 residues. The CDR3 region is CASSQWDTSSGNTIYF. The CDR3 nucleotides are TGTGCCAGCTCACAATGGGACACCAGCTCTGGAAACACCATATATTTT.